This T cell receptor beta chain comes out of a study of technical replicates of blood from a handful of donors. The CDR3 contains 13 residues. V was pared by 6 bases and J by 10 bases, with 9 bases of the junction left unmatched. Germline V CDR1 and CDR2: MNHEY, SMNVEV (reference sequence). Method: immunoSEQ multiplex PCR; TCRdb's copy keeps in-frame clones and lacks some. The data show roughly 72,000 clones, approximately 96% seen once. The rearrangement uses TRBV27 and TRBJ2-1; 7 bases match TRBD2. Sequences were obtained from T cells isolated from PBMCs. This clonotype originated in a human donor in good health. CDR3 in DNA: TGTGCCAGCAGGAGGGCGGGAGTTGACGAGCAGTTCTTC. Protein sequence: CASRRAGVDEQFF.